The rows below give T cell receptor beta chains drawn from one sample of a study of OX40 agonist ivuxolimab in advanced cancers. Repertoires were generated with immunoSEQ multiplex PCR, while TCRdb's copy carries only in-frame clones and drops some. Among almost 85,000 clones listed, approximately 89% were seen once. Sequenced here: CD4+ or CD8+ T cells sorted from blood, sampled in a trial of the OX40 agonist ivuxolimab. Every receptor here comes from an adult with an advanced solid tumor such as melanoma, head and neck, liver or kidney cancer. Each CDR3 is given with its conserved first and last residue. Each record gives: CDR3 protein, V gene, clone size. Size is stated for part of the rows, as once, few or many counts, or as a class when the clone is expanded.

CASSLWTSGRVEQYF | TRBV28 | few
CASSSLSSTDTQYF | TRBV11-2 | few
CASSLGPFSGNTIYF | TRBV5-1 | .
CASSPDRVLMNTEAFF | TRBV7-9 | .
CASSSNPGQGPADTQYF | TRBV7-3 | .
CASSSDRDDYGYTF | TRBV7-2 | .
CASSQDLDGARRAFF | TRBV4-2 | .
CASSLPEAWGYTF | TRBV5-8 | .
CASSVLQGASYGYTF | TRBV6-1 | .
CASSSQVGNTEAFF | TRBV9 | .
CASSSFASGGDTQYF | TRBV5-4 | .
CASSAQLAGIYEQYF | TRBV7-3 | .
CASRLLAGRQTQYF | TRBV2 | few
CASSLNRAAGAEAFF | TRBV5-1 | .
CASSLVVDYGYTF | TRBV5-1 | once
CASRVNTEAFF | TRBV11-2 | .
CASSFSRVEAFF | TRBV7-9 | once
CASSYSRGSYNEQFF | TRBV6-6 | .
CASSTGYWLAGEAAGELFF | TRBV28 | .
CASTKQAVRGSPLHF | TRBV7-2 | .
CASQGPSRETQYF | TRBV18 | .
CASSPQGDTQYF | TRBV5-1 | once
CASSAEGTGVPQETQYF | TRBV19 | .
CASSLSGRPPRAYGYTF | TRBV5-5 | .
CASSWDRPSGNTIYF | TRBV5-1 | .
CASSQSGTELSNQPQHF | TRBV23-1 | .
CASSLSADKETQYF | TRBV5-4 | .